These T cell receptor beta chains were read from a single sample in a study of T-cell reconstitution after alpha-beta-depleted transplantation in children. TCRdb re-called the PCR reads through MiXCR, storing one row per CDR3 protein. The table includes some 530,000 distinct CDR3 sequences, around 13% detected once. The specimen was PBMCs from the stem cell graft donor, collected from the stem cell graft. Every receptor here comes from a human donor who donated a stem cell graft to a child with combined immunodeficiency. Each CDR3 is given with its conserved first and last residue. A D gene is named only where the DNA matches it firmly. Some rows have no size entry. The others give once, few or many, or a class for an expanded clone.

D | J | V | size | DNA | CDR3
TRBD2 | TRBJ2-2 | TRBV12-3/TRBV12-4 | many | TGTGCCAGCAGTTTAGTAGGTAGCGGGGGTTACACCGGGGAGCTGTTTTTT | CASSLVGSGGYTGELFF
. | TRBJ2-7 | TRBV20-1 | few | TGCAGTGCTACGACCGGTTACGAGCAGTACTTC | CSATTGYEQYF
TRBD1 | TRBJ2-3 | TRBV4-3 | . | TGCGCCAGCAGCCAAGATATCGGGGACAGACAGTATTTT | CASSQDIGDRQYF
TRBD2 | TRBJ2-7 | TRBV20-1 | . | TGCAGTGCTAGCCCCTTAGCGGGAGAAACCGAGCAGTACTTC | CSASPLAGETEQYF
TRBD1 | TRBJ2-3 | TRBV30 | . | TGTGCCTGGAGTGCCGGGACAGGAGGTAATACGCAGTATTTT | CAWSAGTGGNTQYF
. | TRBJ1-1 | TRBV12-3/TRBV12-4 | many | TGTGCCAGCAGTTATGAAGCTTTCTTT | CASSYEAFF
TRBD1 | TRBJ1-5 | TRBV12-3/TRBV12-4 | few | TGTGCCAGCTCAAGACTAATCTGGCAGGGGGATCAGCCCCAGCATTTT | CASSRLIWQGDQPQHF
TRBD2 | TRBJ2-1 | TRBV6-5 | many | TGTGCCAGCAGTTCACTAGCGCCTAGCTCCTACAATGAGCAGTTCTTC | CASSSLAPSSYNEQFF
TRBD2 | TRBJ2-5 | TRBV5-1 | few | TGCGCCAGCAGCAGGCGGGGGGAACAAGAGACCCAGTACTTC | CASSRRGEQETQYF
. | TRBJ1-1 | TRBV30 | few | TGTGCCTGGAGTGTAGTCGGGGGAGCTTTCTTT | CAWSVVGGAFF
TRBD2 | TRBJ2-7 | TRBV6-2/TRBV6-3 | few | TGTGCCAGCAGTTACTCTACTAGTGGACTAGCGGGGTTTTTGAACGAGCAGTACTTC | CASSYSTSGLAGFLNEQYF
TRBD1 | TRBJ2-6 | TRBV9 | few | TGTGCCAGCAGCGTAGGAGAGGGGGCATCTCTCTCTGGGGCCAACGTCCTGACTTTC | CASSVGEGASLSGANVLTF
. | TRBJ1-4 | TRBV4-2 | . | TGTGCCAGCAGCCGAGGATCCGGGACCCGTAATGAAAAACTGTTTTTT | CASSRGSGTRNEKLFF
. | TRBJ2-3 | TRBV27 | many | TGTGCCAGCACCTGGGTAGATACGCAGTATTTT | CASTWVDTQYF
. | TRBJ1-2 | TRBV6-5 | few | TGTGCCAGCAGTCCCTTTAGGGCAGCTAACTATGGCTACACCTTC | CASSPFRAANYGYTF
. | TRBJ2-1 | TRBV12-3/TRBV12-4 | many | TGTGCCAGCAGGACCGCCGGGGGAGTTATCAATGAGCAGTTCTTC | CASRTAGGVINEQFF